The source of this T cell receptor beta chain is a study of a mutant IDH1 vaccine in newly diagnosed glioma. Study context: Treatment recipients were approximately 60% male and 37.5% female, and their mean age was approximately 43 years. Pretreatment consisted of radiotherapy, temozolomide, or both, with most receiving both.

Notes on this clone: Its antigen is currently unknown.

Time point given: baseline, week 1 (first vaccination visit). Treatment noted: pre-vaccination baseline after standard-of-care therapy. Study-wide findings and caveats: Immune responses induced by the vaccine were seen in roughly 93% of patients, spanning multiple MHC alleles.

The ends lost 3 bases at V and 8 bases at J; junction bases unmatched: 9. Germline lookup yields CDR1 MNHNS and CDR2 SASEGT. There are 15 residues in the CDR3. Clones were sequenced by immunoSEQ multiplex PCR, and TCRdb holds only the in-frame ones, with some missing. The sample records about 67,000 clones, around 83% being singletons. The sample here was peripheral blood mononuclear cells (PBMCs), taken from a glioma patient treated with radiotherapy, temozolomide or both. The sequence came from a woman between 18 and 29 years old with glioma. Some clones in this sample may be carry-over from other donors' samples. V and J are TRBV6-1 and TRBJ2-1; TRBD2 agrees at 8 bases. DNA of the CDR3: TGTGCCAGCAGTGAGTTACGGGGGGGCAAGGATGAGCAGTTCTTC. As protein: CASSELRGGKDEQFF.